This entry lists 17 T cell receptor beta chains sequenced from one sample in a study of T cell responses to AZD1222 COVID-19 vaccine. Sequencing used immunoSEQ multiplex PCR; TCRdb keeps in-frame clones, though not all of them. The sample gives roughly 140,000 clones, roughly 90% of which show up once; 1.5% to 2% is in the top ten. The specimen was peripheral blood, collected 28 days after the second AZD1222 dose. These TCRs come from an adult who received the AZD1222 COVID-19 vaccine.

The CDR3 spells CASSLGGNEQFF. The CDR3 region has the DNA TGCGCCAGCAGCTTAGGGGGCAATGAGCAGTTCTTC. The chain uses TRBV5-1 and TRBJ2-1; tentatively, D is TRBD1 (6 bases). CDR1 is SGHRS, CDR2 YFSETQ, per germline. The CDR3 consists of 12 residues. V lost 2 bases and J lost 6, with 6 bases in between. The whole variable domain, filled in from reference TRBV5-1 and TRBJ2-1, reads KAGVTQTPRYLIKTRGQQVTLSCSPISGHRSVSWYQQTPGQGLQFLFEYFSETQRNKGNFPGRFSGRQFSNSRSEMNVSTLELGDSALYLCASSLGGNEQFFGPGTRLTVL.

The genes are TRBV19 and TRBJ1-5; weak D call: TRBD1 (6 bases). CDR1 is LNHDA and CDR2 is SQIVND in the germline V gene (reference sequence). Trimming cost V 4 bases and J 2 bases, with 15 bases left between them. The CDR3 extends over 16 amino acids. The CDR3 DNA is TGTGCCAGTAGTACCGGACCAGGGGTTGGCAATCAGCCCCAGCATTTT. Protein sequence: CASSTGPGVGNQPQHF.

This clone is a singleton in its sample. The chain carries TRBV5-1 and TRBJ2-2; D ambiguous. Germline loops: CDR1 SGHRS, CDR2 YFSETQ. Trimming pared 1 base from V and 4 bases from J, leaving 5 bases between. The CDR3 has 13 residues. The chain's CDR3 is CASSLSSTGELFF. The CDR3 DNA is TGCGCCAGCAGCTTGTCTTCCACCGGGGAGCTGTTTTTT.

The chain links TRBV10-2 to TRBJ2-2; 11 bases agree with TRBD2. V gave up 6 bases and J gave up 0 bases; unmatched junction bases: 9. Germline CDR1 is WSHSY and CDR2 is SAAADI. This CDR3 comprises 18 residues. The CDR3 loop is CASSLAGGPFANTGELFF. The CDR3 nucleotides are TGCGCCAGCAGCCTAGCGGGAGGCCCTTTCGCGAACACCGGGGAGCTGTTTTTT.

This clone has only one observation. The chain is built from TRBV19 and TRBJ1-1; D not certain. Germline lookup yields CDR1 LNHDA and CDR2 SQIVND (reference sequence). CDR3 length: 12 amino acids. Deletions cut 6 bases from V and 5 bases from J, with 10 bases between. The CDR3: CASSPRVTEAFF. CDR3 sequence (DNA): TGTGCCAGTAGCCCAAGGGTGACTGAAGCTTTCTTT.

In this sample, this clone turned up once. V gene TRBV6-2 or TRBV6-3 combines with J gene TRBJ2-7, with 11 bases matching TRBD2. Germline CDR1 is MNHEY and CDR2 is SVGEGT. The CDR3 loop spans 15 amino acids. With 5 bases clipped from V and 2 bases from J, the junction kept 5 bases outside the gene matches. CDR3 nucleotides: TGTGCCAGCAGTCCGGCGGGACTAGCGGCCTACGAGCAGTACTTC. Protein product: CASSPAGLAAYEQYF.

This chain joins TRBV7-8 and TRBJ1-6, with D unresolved. The CDR3 extends over 18 amino acids. Germline V gives CDR1 SGHVS, CDR2 FQNEAQ. V was shortened by 2 bases and J by 0 bases, with 14 bases between the two germline ends. CDR3 in DNA: TGTGCCAGCAGCTTAACTGGGCTAACCAGCTCCTATAATTCACCCCTCCACTTT. Its translation is CASSLTGLTSSYNSPLHF.

The genes are TRBV7-2 and TRBJ1-5; D unclear. V gave up 5 bases and J gave up 5 bases, with 10 bases separating them. The germline CDR1 and CDR2 sequences are SGHTA and FQGNSA. The length of the CDR3 is 13 residues. CDR3 sequence (DNA): TGTGCCAGCAGCGTAGAGAGGTATCAGCCCCAGCATTTT. This codes for CASSVERYQPQHF.

The rearrangement joins TRBV10-3 to TRBJ2-1, with 13 bases identical to TRBD2. V shed 5 bases, J shed 0 bases, and the junction held 10 bases outside the gene matches. From germline, CDR1 is ENHRY and CDR2 SYGVKD. This CDR3 is 19 amino acids long. In DNA, the CDR3 is TGTGCCATCAGTAGATCCGGGACTAGCGGGAAAAGCTCCTACAATGAGCAGTTCTTC. Translating gives CAISRSGTSGKSSYNEQFF.

The V gene is TRBV5-1, the J gene TRBJ2-1; 11 bases map to TRBD2. Losses at the gene ends were 4 bases for V and 6 bases for J; bases not matched to a gene: 9. Germline V lookup: CDR1 SGHRS, CDR2 YFSETQ. The CDR3 length is 16 residues. The CDR3: CASSLNTSGSSNEQFF. The DNA of the CDR3 is TGCGCCAGCAGCCTAAACACTAGCGGGAGTTCCAATGAGCAGTTCTTC.

The chain combines TRBV2 with TRBJ1-2; D is possibly TRBD1 (5 bases). Trimming left V 2 bases short and J 4 bases short, with 14 bases between. The CDR3 contains 15 residues. Germline assignment: CDR1 SNHLY and CDR2 FYNNEI. The CDR3 DNA follows: TGTGCCAGCAGTGAAAGGGGTTTTAGGGCCTATGGCTACACCTTC. Protein: CASSERGFRAYGYTF.

The genes are TRBV5-1 and TRBJ2-2; tentatively, D is TRBD1 or TRBD2 (5 bases each). CDR3 length equals 18 residues. Trimming left V 0 bases short and J 2 bases short, with 17 bases between. Germline V gene data show CDR1 as SGHRS and CDR2 as YFSETQ. The CDR3 reads CASSLGYRGSVNTGELFF. CDR3 DNA: TGCGCCAGCAGCTTGGGGTATCGGGGCTCGGTCAACACCGGGGAGCTGTTTTTT.

The chain is built from TRBV30 and TRBJ2-3; the match to TRBD1 covers 8 bases. This CDR3 has 13 residues. The V gene's germline CDR1 is GTSNPN and CDR2 SVGIG (reference sequence). After removal of 3 bases from V and 9 bases from J, the junction contained 8 bases not matched to a gene. CDR3 sequence reads: CAWSAVGTGTQYF. CDR3 nucleotides: TGTGCCTGGAGCGCCGTTGGGACAGGCACGCAGTATTTT. Based on the CDR3 plus reference TRBV30 and TRBJ2-3, the full variable domain is SQTIHQWPATLVQPVGSPLSLECTVEGTSNPNLYWYRQAAGRGLQLLFYSVGIGQISSEVPQNLSASRPQDRQFILSSKKLLLSDSGFYLCAWSAVGTGTQYFGPGTRLTVL.

The chain couples TRBV27 to TRBJ1-2; TRBD1 matches at 8 bases. This CDR3 is built from 15 residues. The germline gives CDR1 MNHEY, CDR2 SMNVEV (reference sequence). Losses at the gene ends were 3 bases for V and 3 bases for J; bases not matched to a gene: 6. The CDR3 reads CASSFGQGSHYGYTF. CDR3 in DNA: TGTGCCAGCAGTTTCGGACAGGGAAGCCACTATGGCTACACCTTC.

The V gene is TRBV4-1, the J gene TRBJ1-2; D gene unclear. The germline CDR1 and CDR2 sequences are MGHRA and YSYEKL. Between the trimmed V and J ends, which lost 0 bases and 8 bases, there was a span of 16 bases. CDR3 size: 15 residues. The CDR3 reads CASSQDRDRPGGYTF. The CDR3 DNA reads as TGCGCCAGCAGCCAAGATCGAGACCGACCTGGGGGCTACACCTTC.

This clone has a single count. This chain joins TRBV6-1 and TRBJ1-1; no clear D. The germline V gene encodes CDR1 MNHNS and CDR2 SASEGT. The CDR3 loop spans 13 amino acids. Between the trimmed V and J ends, which lost 2 bases and 6 bases, there was a span of 10 bases. As DNA, the CDR3 is TGTGCCAGCAGTGAAATCAGGTGGGCTGAAGCTTTCTTT. The encoded protein is CASSEIRWAEAFF.

V gene TRBV6-5 combines with J gene TRBJ1-2; TRBD1 agrees at 7 bases. Trimming cost V 5 bases and J 8 bases; bases outside gene matches: 11. Germline V lookup: CDR1 MNHEY, CDR2 SVGAGI. CDR3 length: 14 residues. The CDR3 DNA reads as TGTGCCAGCAGTCGCGGGCCAGGGGGGTCCGGCTACACCTTC. Translating gives CASSRGPGGSGYTF.